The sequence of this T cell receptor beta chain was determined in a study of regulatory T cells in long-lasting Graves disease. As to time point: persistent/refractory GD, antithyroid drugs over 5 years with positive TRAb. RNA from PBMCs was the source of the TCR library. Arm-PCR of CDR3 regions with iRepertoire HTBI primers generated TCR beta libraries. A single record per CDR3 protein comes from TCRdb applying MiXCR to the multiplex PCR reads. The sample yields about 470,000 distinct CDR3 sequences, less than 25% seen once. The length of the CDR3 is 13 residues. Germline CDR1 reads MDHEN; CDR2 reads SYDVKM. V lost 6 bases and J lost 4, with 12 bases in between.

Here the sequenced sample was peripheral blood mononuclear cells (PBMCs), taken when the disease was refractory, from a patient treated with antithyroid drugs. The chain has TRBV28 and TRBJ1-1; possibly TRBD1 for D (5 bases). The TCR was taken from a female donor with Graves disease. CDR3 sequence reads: CASRSTGATEAFF. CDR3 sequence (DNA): TGTGCCAGCAGAAGTACCGGGGCCACTGAAGCTTTCTTT.